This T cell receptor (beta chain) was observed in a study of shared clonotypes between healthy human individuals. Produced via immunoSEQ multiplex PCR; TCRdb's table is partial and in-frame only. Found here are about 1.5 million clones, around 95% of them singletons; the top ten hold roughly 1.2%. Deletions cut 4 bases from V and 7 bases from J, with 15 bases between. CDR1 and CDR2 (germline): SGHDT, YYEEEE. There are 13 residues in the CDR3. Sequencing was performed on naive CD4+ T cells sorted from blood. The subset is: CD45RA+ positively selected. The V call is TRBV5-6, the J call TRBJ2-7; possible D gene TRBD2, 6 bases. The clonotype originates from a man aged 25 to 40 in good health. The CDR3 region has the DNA TGTGCCAGCAGCCATCGGAGGGTGTCAGAGCAGTACTTC. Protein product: CASSHRRVSEQYF.